The clone carrying this T cell receptor beta chain is deemed medium-sized. Its antigen is undetermined. The CDR3 is 13 amino acids. The V and J ends lost 5 bases and 4 bases respectively, with 11 bases between them. Study findings and constraints: Tumor memory CD4+ T cell TCR gene usage was found to cluster with blood and lymph node memory CD4+ cells and with lymph node naive CD4+ cells. About 13% of tumor Treg sequences matched naive CD4+ cells.

Adaptor-ligated barcode primers were used to amplify TRBV12-4/TRBJ1-2 clonotypes. One entry per CDR3 protein, called by TCRdb with MiXCR from the multiplex PCR reads. The table lists about 2,000 distinct CDR3 sequences, about 1.2% of them singletons. The sample consisted of naive CD4+ T cells sorted from blood. Subset indicated: naive CD4+ T cells, CD4+CD45RA+CD25-. This TCR derives from a female donor with breast cancer. V and J are TRBV12-3 or TRBV12-4 and TRBJ1-2; D not resolved. CDR3 loop: CASSPDIVYGYTF. CDR3 sequence (DNA): TGTGCCAGCAGTCCCGACATTGTCTATGGCTACACCTTC.